This TCR beta chain was sequenced for a study of blood T cell repertoires in COVID-19. Assay: immunoSEQ multiplex PCR; the TCRdb copy retains only in-frame clones and omits some. The sample holds around 70,000 clones, roughly three quarters seen once. V was clipped by 6 bases and J by 2 bases, with 11 bases between them. CDR3 size: 14 residues. CDR1 and CDR2 from the germline V gene are SEHNR and FQNEAQ (reference sequence). In its sample, this clone was seen a few times. The receptor comes from a woman aged 45-59 years with acute or convalescent COVID-19. The sequenced material came from peripheral blood. The gene calls are TRBV7-9 and TRBJ1-3; maybe TRBD1 (6 bases). The CDR3 protein is CASRKQGPGNTIYF. CDR3 nucleotides: TGTGCCAGCAGGAAACAGGGACCTGGAAACACCATATATTTT.